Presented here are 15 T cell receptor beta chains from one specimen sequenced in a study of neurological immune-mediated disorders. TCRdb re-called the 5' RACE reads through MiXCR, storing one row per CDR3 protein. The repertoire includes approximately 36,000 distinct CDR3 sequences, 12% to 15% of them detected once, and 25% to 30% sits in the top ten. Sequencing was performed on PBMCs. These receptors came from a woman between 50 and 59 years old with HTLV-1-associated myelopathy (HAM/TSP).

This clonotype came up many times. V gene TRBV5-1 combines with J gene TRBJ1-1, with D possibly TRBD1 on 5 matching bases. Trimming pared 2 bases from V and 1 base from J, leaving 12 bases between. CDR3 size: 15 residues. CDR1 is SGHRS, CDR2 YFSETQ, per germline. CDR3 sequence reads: CASSLAAGGNTEAFF. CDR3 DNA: TGCGCCAGCAGCTTAGCCGCGGGGGGGAACACTGAAGCTTTCTTT.

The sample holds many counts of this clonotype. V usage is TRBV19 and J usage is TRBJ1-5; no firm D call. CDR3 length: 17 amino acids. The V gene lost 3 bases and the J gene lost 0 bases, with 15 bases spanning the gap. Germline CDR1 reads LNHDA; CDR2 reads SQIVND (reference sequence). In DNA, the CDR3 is TGTGCCAGTAGTATTAGGTTGGGGATGAATAGCAATCAGCCCCAGCATTTT. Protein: CASSIRLGMNSNQPQHF.

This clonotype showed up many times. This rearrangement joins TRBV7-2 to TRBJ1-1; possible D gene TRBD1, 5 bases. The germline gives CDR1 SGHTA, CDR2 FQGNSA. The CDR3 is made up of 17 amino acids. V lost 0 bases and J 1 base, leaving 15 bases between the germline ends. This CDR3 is CASSLAGVEYPNTEAFF. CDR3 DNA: TGTGCCAGCAGCTTAGCAGGGGTTGAGTACCCGAACACTGAAGCTTTCTTT.

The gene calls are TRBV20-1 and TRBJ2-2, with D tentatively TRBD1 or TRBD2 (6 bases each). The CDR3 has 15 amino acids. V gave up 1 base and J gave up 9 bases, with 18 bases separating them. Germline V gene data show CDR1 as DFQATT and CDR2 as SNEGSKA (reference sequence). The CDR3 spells CSARVGGDGIWELFF. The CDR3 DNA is TGCAGTGCTAGAGTGGGGGGCGACGGCATCTGGGAGCTGTTTTTT.

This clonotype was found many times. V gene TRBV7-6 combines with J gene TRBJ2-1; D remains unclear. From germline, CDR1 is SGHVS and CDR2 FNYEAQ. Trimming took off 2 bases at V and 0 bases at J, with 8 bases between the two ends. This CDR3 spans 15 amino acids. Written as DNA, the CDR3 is TGTGCCAGCAGCTTATCGGCGTACTCCTACAATGAGCAGTTCTTC. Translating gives CASSLSAYSYNEQFF.

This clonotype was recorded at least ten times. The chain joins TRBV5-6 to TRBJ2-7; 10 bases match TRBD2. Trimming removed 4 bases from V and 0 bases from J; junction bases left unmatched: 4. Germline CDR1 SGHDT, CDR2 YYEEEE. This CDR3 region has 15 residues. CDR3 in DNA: TGTGCCAGCAGCCTCTCTAGCGGGAGCTCCTACGAGCAGTACTTC. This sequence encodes CASSLSSGSSYEQYF.

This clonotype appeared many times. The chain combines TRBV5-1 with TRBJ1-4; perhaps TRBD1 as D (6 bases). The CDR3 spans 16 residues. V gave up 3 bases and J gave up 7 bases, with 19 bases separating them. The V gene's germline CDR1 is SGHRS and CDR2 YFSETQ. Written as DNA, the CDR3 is TGCGCCAGCAGCTACGTCCTAGACAGGCCGCGTGAAAAACTGTTTTTT. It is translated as CASSYVLDRPREKLFF.

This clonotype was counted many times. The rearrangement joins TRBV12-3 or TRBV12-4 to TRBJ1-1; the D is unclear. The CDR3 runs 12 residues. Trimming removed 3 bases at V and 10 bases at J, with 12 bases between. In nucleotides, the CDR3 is TGTGCCAGCAGTTTTGGGGAACGCGGAGCTTTCTTT. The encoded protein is CASSFGERGAFF.

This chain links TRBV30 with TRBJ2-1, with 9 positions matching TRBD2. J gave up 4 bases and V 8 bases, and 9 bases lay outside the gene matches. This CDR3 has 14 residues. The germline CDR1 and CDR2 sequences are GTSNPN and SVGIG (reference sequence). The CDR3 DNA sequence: TGTGCCGGGCGGGGGGGCGGGGGTTACAATGAGCAGTTCTTC. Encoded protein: CAGRGGGGYNEQFF.

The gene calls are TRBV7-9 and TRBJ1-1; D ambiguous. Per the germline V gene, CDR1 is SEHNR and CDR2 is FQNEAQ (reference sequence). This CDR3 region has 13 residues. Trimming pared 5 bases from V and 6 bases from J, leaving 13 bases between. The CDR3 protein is CASSPTRDAEAFF. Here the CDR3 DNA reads TGTGCCAGCAGCCCGACACGCGACGCTGAAGCTTTCTTT.

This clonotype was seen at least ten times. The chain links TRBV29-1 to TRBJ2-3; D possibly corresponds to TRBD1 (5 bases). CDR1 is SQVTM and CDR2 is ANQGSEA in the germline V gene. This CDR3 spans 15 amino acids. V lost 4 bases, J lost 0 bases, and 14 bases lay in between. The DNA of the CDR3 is TGCAGCGTTGGAGGAATGCAGGGTAGCACAGATACGCAGTATTTT. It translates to CSVGGMQGSTDTQYF.

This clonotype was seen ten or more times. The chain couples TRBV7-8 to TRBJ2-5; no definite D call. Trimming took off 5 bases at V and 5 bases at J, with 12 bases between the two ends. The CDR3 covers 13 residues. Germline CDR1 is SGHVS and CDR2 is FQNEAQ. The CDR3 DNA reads TGTGCCAGCAGCCCTGGCCCGAGGGAGACCCAGTACTTC. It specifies CASSPGPRETQYF.

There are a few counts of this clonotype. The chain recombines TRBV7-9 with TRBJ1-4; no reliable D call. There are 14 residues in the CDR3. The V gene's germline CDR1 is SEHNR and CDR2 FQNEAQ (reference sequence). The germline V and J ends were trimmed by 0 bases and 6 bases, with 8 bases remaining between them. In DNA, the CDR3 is TGTGCCAGCAGCTTAGCCTTAGTGGATGAAAAACTGTTTTTT. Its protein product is CASSLALVDEKLFF.

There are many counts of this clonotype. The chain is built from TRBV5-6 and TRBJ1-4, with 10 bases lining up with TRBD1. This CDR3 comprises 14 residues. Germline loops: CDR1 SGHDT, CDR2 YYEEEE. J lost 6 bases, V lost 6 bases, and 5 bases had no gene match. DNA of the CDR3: TGTGCCAGCACCCGGACAGGGGGAGATGAAAAACTGTTTTTT. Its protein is CASTRTGGDEKLFF. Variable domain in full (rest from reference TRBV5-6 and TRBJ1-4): DAGVTQSPTHLIKTRGQQVTLRCSPKSGHDTVSWYQQALGQGPQFIFQYYEEEERQRGNFPDRFSGHQFPNYSSELNVNALLLGDSALYLCASTRTGGDEKLFFGSGTQLSVL.

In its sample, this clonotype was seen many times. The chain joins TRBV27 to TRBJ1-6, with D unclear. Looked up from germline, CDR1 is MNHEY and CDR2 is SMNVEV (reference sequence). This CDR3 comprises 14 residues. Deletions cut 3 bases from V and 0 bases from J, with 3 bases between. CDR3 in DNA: TGTGCCAGCAGTTTTCGCTCCTATAATTCACCCCTCCACTTT. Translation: CASSFRSYNSPLHF.